This TCR beta chain stems from a study of cytomegalovirus exposure and HLA in healthy donors. Whole-study findings and limits: Sequencing likely generated an artifact that appeared as a cluster of highly shared sequence variants. The Asian-associated ancestry cluster reportedly had fewer N-insertions than the roughly 700-donor mean in a later analysis. In a later analysis, at a false discovery rate of 0.05, 15,000 to 20,000 TCR beta sequences were associated with HLA alleles.

Trimming took off 3 bases at V and 1 base at J, with 18 bases between the two ends. This CDR3 is 17 amino acids long. Germline V gene sequence: CDR1 MDHEN, CDR2 SYDVKM. Remarks on this clone: Its specificity is unknown.

Use of 60 Vbeta and 13 Jbeta primers characterized the PCR. Profiling relied on immunoSEQ multiplex PCR, and the TCRdb table lists in-frame clones only, not all of them. Of about 98,000 clones listed, about 70% are singletons. The sequenced sample consisted of PBMCs. This clonotype was sampled from a female donor in good health and CMV-seronegative. The chain employs TRBV28 and TRBJ1-1, with unresolved D. The CDR3 DNA reads TGTGCCAGCAGTTTGGGAGGCAGAGGATGGAGGAACACTGAAGCTTTCTTT. The encoded protein is CASSLGGRGWRNTEAFF.